The entry that follows covers one T cell receptor beta chain sequence. This sample is drawn from a study of T cell changes during pregnancy in multiple sclerosis. Here immunoSEQ multiplex PCR was the method, and the copy in TCRdb shows in-frame clones only, minus some. The data show around 21,000 clones, 75% to 90% seen once. The germline V gene has CDR1 SGHDT and CDR2 YYEEEE. This CDR3 has 11 residues. V usage is TRBV5-6 and J usage is TRBJ2-5, with unresolved D. The J call is doubtful: the DNA matches TRBJ2-7 better. The sequencing used CD8+ T cells from peripheral blood mononuclear cells, collected after pregnancy. The source is a female donor in good health, enrolled as a control in a pregnancy study. This chain's CDR3 is CASSFSYEQYF. CDR3 DNA sequence: TGTGCCAGCAGCTTCTCCTACGAGCAGTACTTC.